The sequence of this T cell receptor beta chain was determined in a study of blood T cell repertoires in COVID-19. The CDR3 sequence is 16 residues long. V gave up 4 bases and J gave up 1 base; unmatched junction bases: 9. Germline V gene lookup returns CDR1 LNHDA and CDR2 SQIVND (reference sequence). TCRdb keeps only in-frame clones here, not all; method: immunoSEQ multiplex PCR. Of some 73,000 clones in the sample, about 89% were seen once. The sequence was obtained from a woman in her sixties or seventies with acute or convalescent COVID-19. Sequencing was done on a sample of peripheral blood. The chain has TRBV19 and TRBJ2-7; 8 bases match TRBD2. The CDR3 region is CASSTGAERGSYEQYF. The CDR3 bases are TGTGCCAGTAGTACCGGTGCGGAGCGGGGGTCCTACGAGCAGTACTTC.